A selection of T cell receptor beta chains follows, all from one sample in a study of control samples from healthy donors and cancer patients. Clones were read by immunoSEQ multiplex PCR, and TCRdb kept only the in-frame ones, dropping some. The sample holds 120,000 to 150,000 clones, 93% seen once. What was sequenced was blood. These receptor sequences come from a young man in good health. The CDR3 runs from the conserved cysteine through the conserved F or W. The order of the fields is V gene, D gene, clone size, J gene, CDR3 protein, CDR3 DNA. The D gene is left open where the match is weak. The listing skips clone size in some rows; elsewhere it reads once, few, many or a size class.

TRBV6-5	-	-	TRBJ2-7	CASIPEVWGYEQYF	TGTGCCAGCATCCCTGAAGTGTGGGGATACGAGCAGTACTTC
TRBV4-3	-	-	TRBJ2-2	CASSQSWQPKNTGELFF	TGCGCCAGCAGCCAAAGTTGGCAGCCCAAAAACACCGGGGAGCTGTTTTTT
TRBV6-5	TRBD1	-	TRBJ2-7	CASSRDRSSHEQYF	TGTGCCAGCAGTCGGGACAGGAGTTCCCACGAGCAGTACTTC
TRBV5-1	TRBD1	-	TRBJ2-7	CASIADGTGPYEQYF	TGCGCCAGCATTGCGGACGGGACAGGGCCCTACGAGCAGTACTTC
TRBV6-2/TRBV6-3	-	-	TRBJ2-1	CASSYSLRGAISYEQFF	TGTGCCAGCAGTTACTCGCTCCGGGGGGCCATTAGTTATGAGCAGTTCTTC
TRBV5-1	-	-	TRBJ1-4	CASSPEGGLGEKLFF	TGCGCCAGCAGCCCCGAGGGGGGGTTGGGTGAAAAACTGTTTTTT
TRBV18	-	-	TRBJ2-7	CASSLDSKMNYEQYF	TGTGCCAGCTCACTAGACAGTAAAATGAACTACGAGCAGTACTTC
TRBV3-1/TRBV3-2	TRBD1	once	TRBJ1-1	CASSSQGGGRAFF	TGTGCCAGCAGCTCCCAGGGGGGGGGTAGAGCTTTCTTT
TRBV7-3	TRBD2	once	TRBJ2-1	CASSPTSGTYNEQFF	TGTGCCAGCAGCCCCACTAGCGGGACCTACAATGAGCAGTTCTTC
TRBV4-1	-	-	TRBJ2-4	CASSQGADIQYF	TGCGCCAGCAGCCAAGGGGCGGACATTCAGTACTTC
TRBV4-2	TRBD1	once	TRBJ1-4	CASSPGTGDSTNEKLFF	TGTGCCAGCAGTCCCGGGACAGGGGACTCAACTAATGAAAAACTGTTTTTT
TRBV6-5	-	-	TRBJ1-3	CASSYSRTASGNTIYF	TGTGCCAGCAGTTACTCAAGGACCGCCTCTGGAAACACCATATATTTT
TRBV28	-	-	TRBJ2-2	CASIRVGHTGELFF	TGTGCCAGCATTCGGGTAGGCCACACCGGGGAGCTGTTTTTT
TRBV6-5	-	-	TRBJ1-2	CASTRVGDGYTF	TGTGCCAGCACCAGAGTAGGGGATGGCTACACCTTC
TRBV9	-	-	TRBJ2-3	CASSVADSSTDTQYF	TGTGCCAGCAGCGTAGCCGACTCGAGCACAGATACGCAGTATTTT
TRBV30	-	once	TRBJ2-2	CAWGRTEMNTGELFF	TGTGCCTGGGGTCGGACAGAAATGAACACCGGGGAGCTGTTTTTT
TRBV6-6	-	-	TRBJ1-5	CASSYSGDQPQHF	TGTGCCAGCAGTTACTCCGGGGATCAGCCCCAGCATTTT
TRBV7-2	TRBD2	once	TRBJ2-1	CASSPTSVVEQFF	TGTGCCAGCAGCCCGACTAGCGTGGTTGAGCAGTTCTTC
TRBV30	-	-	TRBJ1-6	CAWEAWDFSSYNSPLHF	TGTGCCTGGGAAGCATGGGATTTTAGCTCCTATAATTCACCCCTCCACTTT
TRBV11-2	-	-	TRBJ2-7	CASSVNVQASDEQYF	TGTGCCAGCAGCGTAAATGTCCAGGCCTCAGACGAGCAGTACTTC
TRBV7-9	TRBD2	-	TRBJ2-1	CASSSGAAGGLVEQFF	TGTGCCAGCAGCTCGGGAGCGGCGGGAGGTCTGGTTGAGCAGTTCTTC
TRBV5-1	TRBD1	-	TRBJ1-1	CASSGRTGGFAEAFF	TGCGCCAGCAGCGGCAGGACAGGGGGGTTCGCTGAAGCTTTCTTT
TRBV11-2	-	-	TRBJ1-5	CASSPLEGSNQPQHF	TGTGCCAGCAGTCCTCTTGAGGGGAGCAATCAGCCCCAGCATTTT
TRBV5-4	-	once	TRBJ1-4	CASSFKAAGAIEKLFF	TGTGCCAGCAGCTTTAAGGCTGCAGGGGCCATTGAAAAACTGTTTTTT
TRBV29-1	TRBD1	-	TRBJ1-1	CSVGQRTNTEAFF	TGCAGCGTGGGACAGCGAACAAACACTGAAGCTTTCTTT
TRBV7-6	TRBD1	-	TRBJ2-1	CASSPVLGTGSYNEQFF	TGTGCCAGCAGCCCGGTGTTGGGGACAGGGTCCTACAATGAGCAGTTCTTC
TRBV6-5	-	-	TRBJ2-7	CASSTRGTAYEQYF	TGTGCCAGCAGCACCCGGGGGACCGCCTACGAGCAGTACTTC
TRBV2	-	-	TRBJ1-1	CASILNGAFF	TGTGCCAGCATACTAAACGGAGCTTTCTTT
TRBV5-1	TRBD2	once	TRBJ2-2	CASSLTSGVRGELFF	TGCGCCAGCAGCTTGACTAGCGGGGTTCGTGGGGAGCTGTTTTTT
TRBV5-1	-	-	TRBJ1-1	CASSLGMEGTEAFF	TGCGCCAGCAGCTTGGGGATGGAGGGCACTGAAGCTTTCTTT
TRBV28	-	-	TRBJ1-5	CASLRQGFPGQPQHF	TGTGCCAGCTTAAGACAAGGGTTCCCAGGGCAGCCCCAGCATTTT
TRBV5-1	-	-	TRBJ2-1	CASALRAARRVEQFF	TGCGCCAGCGCCCTGAGGGCTGCGCGGAGAGTTGAACAGTTCTTC
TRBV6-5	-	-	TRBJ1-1	CASSPGTITEAFF	TGTGCCAGCAGTCCCGGGACTATAACTGAAGCTTTCTTT
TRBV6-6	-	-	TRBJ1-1	CASSYDQPNTEAFF	TGTGCCAGCAGTTACGACCAACCGAACACTGAAGCTTTCTTT
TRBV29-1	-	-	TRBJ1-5	CSVNYGSNQPQHF	TGCAGCGTTAATTATGGGAGCAATCAGCCCCAGCATTTT
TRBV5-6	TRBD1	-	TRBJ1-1	CATKGQGYTEAFF	TGTGCCACCAAGGGACAGGGTTATACTGAAGCTTTCTTT
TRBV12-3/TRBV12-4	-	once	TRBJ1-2	CASNGATYGYTF	TGTGCCAGCAACGGGGCCACATATGGCTACACCTTC
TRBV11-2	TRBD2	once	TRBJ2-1	CASSSLAGIYNEQFF	TGTGCCAGCAGCTCGCTAGCGGGAATCTACAATGAGCAGTTCTTC
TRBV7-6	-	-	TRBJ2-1	CASSIFRAERKDNEQFF	TGTGCCAGCAGCATATTCCGGGCCGAGCGGAAAGACAATGAGCAGTTCTTC
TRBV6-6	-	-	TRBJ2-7	CASSARGEQYF	TGTGCCAGCAGTGCCAGGGGCGAGCAGTACTTC
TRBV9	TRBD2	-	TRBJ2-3	CASSHGASGAAIDTQYF	TGTGCCAGCAGCCACGGCGCTAGCGGAGCCGCTATTGATACGCAGTATTTT
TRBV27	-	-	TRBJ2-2	CASSLIAGELFF	TGTGCCAGCAGTTTAATTGCCGGGGAGCTGTTTTTT
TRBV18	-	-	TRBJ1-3	CASSLYAMGPGNTIYF	TGTGCCAGCTCACTCTACGCTATGGGGCCCGGAAACACCATATATTTT
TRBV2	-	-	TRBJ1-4	CASNGGTGLNEKLFF	TGTGCCAGCAATGGTGGGACGGGCTTGAATGAAAAACTGTTTTTT
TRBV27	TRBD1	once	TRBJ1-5	CASSFLNRGRNQPQHF	TGTGCCAGCAGCTTCTTAAACAGGGGTCGGAATCAGCCCCAGCATTTT
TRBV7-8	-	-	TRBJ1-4	CASSLVPGTNEKLFF	TGTGCCAGCAGCTTAGTACCGGGGACTAATGAAAAACTGTTTTTT
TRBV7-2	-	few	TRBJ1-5	CASSFDGGNQPQHF	TGTGCCAGCAGCTTCGATGGCGGAAATCAGCCCCAGCATTTT
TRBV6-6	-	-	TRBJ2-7	CASSPLQGSLIPYEQYF	TGTGCCAGCAGTCCCTTACAAGGCAGTCTAATACCCTACGAGCAGTACTTC
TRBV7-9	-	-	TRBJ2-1	CAPEPLLVYYNEQFF	TGTGCCCCGGAGCCACTTTTGGTGTACTACAATGAGCAGTTCTTC
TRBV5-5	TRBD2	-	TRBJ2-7	CASSSTGGLSYEQYF	TGTGCCAGCAGCTCGACGGGAGGCCTCTCCTACGAGCAGTACTTC
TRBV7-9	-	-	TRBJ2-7	CASSAQGSSYEQYF	TGTGCCAGCAGCGCACAGGGATCCTCCTACGAGCAGTACTTC
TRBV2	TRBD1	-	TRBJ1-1	CASRAGRGRMVGTEAFF	TGTGCCAGCAGGGCAGGAAGGGGGCGTATGGTTGGTACTGAAGCTTTCTTT
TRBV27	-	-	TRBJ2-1	CASSAYNEQFF	TGTGCCAGCAGTGCCTACAATGAGCAGTTCTTC
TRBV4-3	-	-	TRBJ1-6	CASSQDVGGPTEGSPLHF	TGCGCCAGCAGCCAAGATGTGGGCGGCCCCACTGAGGGTTCACCCCTCCACTTT
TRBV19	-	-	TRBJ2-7	CASSIQGGYYEQYF	TGTGCCAGTAGTATACAGGGGGGCTACTACGAGCAGTACTTC
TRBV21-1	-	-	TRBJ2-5	CASSKTRTGNGGETQYF	TGTGCCAGCAGCAAGACGAGGACAGGGAATGGCGGAGAGACCCAGTACTTC
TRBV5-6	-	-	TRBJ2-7	CASSLAGSFDSYEQYF	TGTGCCAGCAGCTTGGCTGGCAGTTTCGACTCCTACGAGCAGTACTTC
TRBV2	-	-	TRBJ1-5	CASSGWSSNQPQHF	TGTGCCAGCAGTGGTTGGAGTAGCAATCAGCCCCAGCATTTT
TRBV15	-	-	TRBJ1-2	CATSRGWVTNYGYTF	TGTGCCACCAGCAGAGGTTGGGTAACTAACTATGGCTACACCTTC